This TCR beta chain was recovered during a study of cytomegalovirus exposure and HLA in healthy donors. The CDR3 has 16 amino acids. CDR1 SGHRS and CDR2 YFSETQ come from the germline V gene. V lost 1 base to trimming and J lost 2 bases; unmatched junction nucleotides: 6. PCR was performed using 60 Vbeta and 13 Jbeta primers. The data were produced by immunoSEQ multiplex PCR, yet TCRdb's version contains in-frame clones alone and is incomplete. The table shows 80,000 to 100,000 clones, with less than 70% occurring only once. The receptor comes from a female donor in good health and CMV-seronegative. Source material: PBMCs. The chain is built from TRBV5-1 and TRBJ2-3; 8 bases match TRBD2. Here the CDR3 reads CASSLFLAGHTDTQYF. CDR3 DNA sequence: TGCGCCAGCAGCTTGTTTCTAGCGGGCCACACAGATACGCAGTATTTT.